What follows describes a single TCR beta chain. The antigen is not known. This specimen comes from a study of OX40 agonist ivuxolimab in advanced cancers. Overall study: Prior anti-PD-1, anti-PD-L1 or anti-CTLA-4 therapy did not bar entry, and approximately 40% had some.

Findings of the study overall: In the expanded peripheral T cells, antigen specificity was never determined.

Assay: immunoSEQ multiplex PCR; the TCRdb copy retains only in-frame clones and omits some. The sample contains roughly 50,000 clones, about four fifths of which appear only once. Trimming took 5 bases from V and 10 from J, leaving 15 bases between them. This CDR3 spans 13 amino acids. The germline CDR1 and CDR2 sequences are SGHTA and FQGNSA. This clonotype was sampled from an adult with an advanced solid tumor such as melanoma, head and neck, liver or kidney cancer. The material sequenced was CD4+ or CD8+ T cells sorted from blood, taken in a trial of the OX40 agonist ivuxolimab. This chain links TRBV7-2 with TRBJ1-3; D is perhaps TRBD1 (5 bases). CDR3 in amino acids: CASSLKGGTTIYF. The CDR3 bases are TGTGCCAGCAGCCTAAAGGGAGGGACGACCATATATTTT.